The 10 T cell receptor beta chains presented below share a single source sample, sequenced in a study of T-cell memory formation after mild COVID-19. MiXCR was run by TCRdb on the 5' RACE reads, yielding one entry per CDR3 protein. The sample contains 150,000 to 200,000 distinct CDR3 sequences, under 14% of which appear only once. The sample comprised PBMCs or a T cell subset sorted from them (not recorded which). All receptors derive from a man aged 18 to 30 who had mild COVID-19 (a few samples of this study predate the infection). Cell type and time point are not known.

This clonotype was counted many times. The chain employs TRBV5-1 and TRBJ2-1; no firm D call. V lost 0 bases to trimming and J lost 0 bases, with 10 bases between them. This CDR3 contains 16 residues. CDR1 SGHRS and CDR2 YFSETQ come from the germline V gene. CDR3 amino acids: CASSLGSSSSYNEQFF. DNA of the CDR3: TGCGCCAGCAGCTTGGGATCCTCTTCCTCCTACAATGAGCAGTTCTTC.

This clonotype showed up just a few times. The V and J genes are TRBV7-9 and TRBJ2-7; D is possibly TRBD2 (5 bases). Trimming shortened V by 1 base and J by 3 bases, and 7 bases separated the two germline ends. From germline, CDR1 is SEHNR and CDR2 FQNEAQ (reference sequence). There are 13 residues in the CDR3. The CDR3 loop is CASSLGGHYEQYF. For the CDR3, the DNA is TGTGCCAGCAGCTTAGGCGGGCACTACGAGCAGTACTTC.

The genes are TRBV20-1 and TRBJ2-1, with TRBD2 as a possible D gene (6 bases). V lost 4 bases to trimming and J lost 2 bases, with 18 bases between them. The CDR3 loop spans 16 amino acids. The germline V gene has CDR1 DFQATT and CDR2 SNEGSKA (reference sequence). CDR3 nucleotide sequence: TGCAGTGCTACCACCGTAGTGCGGGGAGCCTACAATGAGCAGTTCTTC. Protein sequence: CSATTVVRGAYNEQFF.

This clonotype was observed a handful of times. J is TRBJ2-1 and V is TRBV5-1; 10 bases match TRBD2. With V trimmed by 6 bases and J by 15 bases, 15 bases remained unmatched. CDR1 SGHRS and CDR2 YFSETQ come from the germline V gene. CDR3 length: 14 amino acids. The CDR3 nucleotides are TGCGCCAGCACCCGTCTCAGCGGGGGGGCGTCCTTGTTCTTC. Translating it yields CASTRLSGGASLFF.

The V gene is TRBV30, the J gene TRBJ1-3; D uncertain. V was trimmed by 2 bases and J by 0 bases, leaving 11 bases between them. The CDR3 spans 15 residues. Germline lookup yields CDR1 GTSNPN and CDR2 SVGIG (reference sequence). CDR3 sequence (DNA): TGTGCCTGGAGTATGGGAGGAACCTCTGGAAACACCATATATTTT. This sequence encodes CAWSMGGTSGNTIYF.

This clonotype was recorded many times. The chain recombines TRBV7-2 with TRBJ2-3, with no clear D. Germline V gene sequence: CDR1 SGHTA, CDR2 FQGNSA. There are 15 residues in the CDR3. Deletions cut 5 bases from V and 2 bases from J, with 14 bases between. CDR3 in DNA: TGTGCCAGCAGCCCATTTGGCGAGACCACAGATACGCAGTATTTT. Translating gives CASSPFGETTDTQYF.

This clonotype was seen only once. An end of the junction differs from the germline gene, which may be a read error. The chain carries TRBV12-3 or TRBV12-4 and TRBJ2-2; maybe TRBD2 (6 bases). This CDR3 has 15 amino acids. The CDR3: CASRLAERNTGELFF. CDR3 DNA: TGTGCCAGCAGATTAGCGGAGCGGAACACCGGGGAGCTGTTTTTT.

At least ten counts were recorded for this clonotype. V and J are TRBV20-1 and TRBJ1-3; D may be TRBD1 (6 bases). Trimming removed 2 bases at V and 4 bases at J, with 6 bases between. The CDR3 spans 12 residues. Germline V lookup: CDR1 DFQATT, CDR2 SNEGSKA (reference sequence). For the CDR3, the DNA is TGCAGTGCTAGACAGGGGGGAAACACCATATATTTT. As protein: CSARQGGNTIYF.

CDR3 region: CASSLVVAGEYEQYF. The CDR3 coding sequence is TGCGCCAGCAGCTTGGTAGTAGCGGGGGAATACGAGCAGTACTTC. This chain connects TRBV5-1 to TRBJ2-7, with 9 bases fitting TRBD2. V was pared by 0 bases and J by 4 bases, with 5 bases of the junction left unmatched. The germline V gene encodes CDR1 SGHRS and CDR2 YFSETQ. The CDR3 spans 15 residues.

The rearrangement uses TRBV15 and TRBJ1-3, with D possibly being TRBD1 (5 bases). CDR1 and CDR2 from the germline V gene are LNHNV and YYDKDF (reference sequence). Between the trimmed V and J ends, which lost 5 bases and 2 bases, there was a span of 7 bases. The CDR3 has 13 amino acids. The CDR3 DNA is TGTGCCACCAGCCGGGGGGCTGGAAACACCATATATTTT. Residues: CATSRGAGNTIYF.